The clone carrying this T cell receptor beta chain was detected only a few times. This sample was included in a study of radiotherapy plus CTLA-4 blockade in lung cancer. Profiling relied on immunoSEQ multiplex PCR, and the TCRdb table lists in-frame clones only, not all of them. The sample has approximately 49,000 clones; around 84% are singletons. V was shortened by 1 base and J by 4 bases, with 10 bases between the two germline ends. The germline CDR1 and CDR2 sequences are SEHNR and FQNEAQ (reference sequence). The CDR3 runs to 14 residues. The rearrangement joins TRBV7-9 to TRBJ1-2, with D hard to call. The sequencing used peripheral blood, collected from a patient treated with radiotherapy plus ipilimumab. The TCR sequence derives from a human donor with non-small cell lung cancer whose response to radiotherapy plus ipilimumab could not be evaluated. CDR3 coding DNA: TGTGCCAGCAGCTTAGTTCCGTCCCCCTATGGCTACACCTTC. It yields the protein CASSLVPSPYGYTF.